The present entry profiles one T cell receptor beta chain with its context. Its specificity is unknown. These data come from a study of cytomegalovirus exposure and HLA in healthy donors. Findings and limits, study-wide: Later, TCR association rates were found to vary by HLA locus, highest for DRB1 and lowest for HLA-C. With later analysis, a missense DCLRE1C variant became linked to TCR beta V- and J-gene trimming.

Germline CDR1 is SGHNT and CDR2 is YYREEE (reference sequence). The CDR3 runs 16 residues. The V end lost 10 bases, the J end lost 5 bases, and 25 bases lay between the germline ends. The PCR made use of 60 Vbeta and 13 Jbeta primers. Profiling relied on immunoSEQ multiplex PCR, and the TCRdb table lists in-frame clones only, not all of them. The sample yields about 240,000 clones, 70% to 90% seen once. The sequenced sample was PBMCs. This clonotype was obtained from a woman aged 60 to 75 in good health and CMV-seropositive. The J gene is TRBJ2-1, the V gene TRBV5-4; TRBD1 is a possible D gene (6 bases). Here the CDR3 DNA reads TGTGCCGTCAGTAACAGGGTGCTTTATTCAAACAATGAGCAGTTCTTC. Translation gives CAVSNRVLYSNNEQFF. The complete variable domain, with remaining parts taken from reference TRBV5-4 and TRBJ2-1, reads ETGVTQSPTHLIKTRGQQVTLRCSSQSGHNTVSWYQQALGQGPQFIFQYYREEENGRGNFPPRFSGLQFPNYSSELNVNALELDDSALYLCAVSNRVLYSNNEQFFGPGTRLTVL.